A selection of T cell receptor beta chains follows, all from one sample in a study of cytomegalovirus exposure and HLA in healthy donors. Method: immunoSEQ multiplex PCR; TCRdb's copy keeps in-frame clones and lacks some. This sample has 210,000 or so clones, with over 60% found just once. Input material: PBMCs. All receptors come from a man aged 18 to 30 in good health and CMV-seronegative. CDR3s include the opening cysteine and the closing phenylalanine or tryptophan. The D gene is left open where the match is weak. Clone size appears in some rows only: once, few, many, or a class for an expanded clone.

v_call	d_call	clone_size	j_call	cdr3_aa	cdr3_nt
TRBV5-1	NA	NA	TRBJ1-2	CASSPTFTGSGGYTF	TGCGCCAGCAGCCCCACCTTTACAGGGTCGGGTGGCTACACCTTC
TRBV7-9	TRBD1	NA	TRBJ1-4	CSSSPGQGTNEKLFF	TGTTCCAGCAGCCCCGGACAGGGGACTAATGAAAAACTGTTTTTT
TRBV4-1	TRBD1	NA	TRBJ2-2	CASSLDRGITGELFF	TGCGCCAGCAGTCTCGACAGGGGAATAACCGGGGAGCTGTTTTTT
TRBV29-1	TRBD2	few	TRBJ2-7	CSVSGTSGSSYEQYF	TGCAGCGTCTCCGGGACTAGCGGGAGTAGTTACGAGCAGTACTTC
TRBV15	TRBD2	NA	TRBJ2-1	CATSTGLDSWEFF	TGTGCCACCAGCACAGGACTAGATTCGTGGGAGTTCTTC
TRBV28	NA	NA	TRBJ2-5	CASTPGGIQETQYF	TGTGCCAGCACCCCCGGCGGGATACAAGAGACCCAGTACTTC
TRBV7-9	NA	NA	TRBJ2-7	CASSLDQGHYEQYF	TGTGCCAGCAGCTTAGACCAGGGGCACTACGAGCAGTACTTC
TRBV7-9	NA	NA	TRBJ1-2	CSSSSESWGGPAYGYTF	TGTTCCAGCAGCTCAGAGTCTTGGGGGGGACCCGCCTATGGCTACACCTTC
TRBV11-2	NA	NA	TRBJ1-3	CASSEQASGNTIYF	TGTGCCAGCAGCGAACAGGCCTCTGGAAACACCATATATTTT
TRBV18	TRBD2	few	TRBJ2-7	CASSPTSGSHEQYF	TGTGCCAGCTCACCGACTAGCGGGAGCCACGAGCAGTACTTC
TRBV2	NA	NA	TRBJ2-7	CASSEAGLGQYF	TGTGCCAGCAGTGAAGCTGGTCTCGGGCAGTACTTC
TRBV7-9	NA	NA	TRBJ2-7	CSSSATYEQYF	TGTTCCAGCAGCGCTACCTACGAGCAGTACTTC
TRBV2	TRBD2	NA	TRBJ2-7	CASRIGTSGRHEQYF	TGTGCCAGCAGGATAGGGACTAGCGGGAGGCACGAGCAGTACTTC
TRBV6-6	NA	NA	TRBJ1-4	CASSNGGVGEKLFF	TGTGCCAGCAGCAACGGGGGGGTAGGGGAAAAACTGTTTTTT
TRBV9	TRBD2	NA	TRBJ2-3	CASSVAGGGLDTQYF	TGTGCCAGCAGCGTAGCAGGCGGGGGTCTGGATACGCAGTATTTT
TRBV9	NA	NA	TRBJ2-1	CASSRDTGNEQFF	TGTGCCAGCAGCCGGGACACGGGGAATGAGCAGTTCTTC
TRBV5-1	NA	NA	TRBJ2-1	CASTLAGVVGNEQFF	TGCGCCAGCACCTTAGCAGGGGTCGTCGGCAATGAGCAGTTCTTC
TRBV30	NA	NA	TRBJ2-7	CAWRVAGTYEQYF	TGTGCCTGGAGGGTGGCAGGGACCTACGAGCAGTACTTC
TRBV4-1	TRBD1	NA	TRBJ2-1	CASSRGGPYEGKQFF	TGCGCCAGCAGCCGAGGGGGCCCCTACGAGGGCAAGCAGTTCTTC
TRBV7-3	NA	once	TRBJ2-5	CASSLGLQETQYF	TGTGCCAGCAGCTTGGGACTTCAAGAGACCCAGTACTTC
TRBV2	TRBD2	NA	TRBJ2-1	CASSGERDARYNEQFF	TGTGCCAGCAGTGGGGAGCGGGACGCGCGCTACAATGAGCAGTTCTTC
TRBV6-6	TRBD1	NA	TRBJ2-3	CASRLKGQHTDTQYF	TGTGCCAGCAGACTAAAGGGACAGCACACAGATACGCAGTATTTT
TRBV5-1	TRBD1	NA	TRBJ2-7	CASSLPGQGHFSYEQYF	TGCGCCAGCAGCCTTCCGGGACAGGGACATTTTTCCTACGAGCAGTACTTC
TRBV28	NA	NA	TRBJ2-3	CASSGTSSDTQYF	TGTGCCAGCAGTGGGACTTCCTCAGATACGCAGTATTTT
TRBV30	TRBD2	NA	TRBJ2-1	CAYHRWTSGERYNEQFF	TGTGCCTACCATCGCTGGACTAGCGGGGAACGCTACAATGAGCAGTTCTTC
TRBV19	TRBD1	NA	TRBJ1-5	CASLQGEGQPQHF	TGTGCCAGCCTACAGGGGGAGGGACAGCCCCAGCATTTT
TRBV5-1	TRBD1	NA	TRBJ1-1	CASSFRTGANTEAFF	TGCGCCAGCAGCTTTCGGACAGGGGCGAACACTGAAGCTTTCTTT
TRBV9	TRBD2	NA	TRBJ2-1	CASSGLLSGTYNEQFF	TGTGCCAGCAGCGGGCTACTCAGCGGGACCTACAATGAGCAGTTCTTC
TRBV27	TRBD2	NA	TRBJ2-1	CASSPRIAGYGQFF	TGTGCCAGCAGTCCGCGGATAGCGGGGTATGGGCAGTTCTTC
TRBV30	NA	NA	TRBJ2-3	CAWNRRATDTQYF	TGTGCCTGGAACCGGAGAGCCACAGATACGCAGTATTTT
TRBV11-2	NA	NA	TRBJ1-2	CASRSGGRDYGYTF	TGTGCCAGCAGATCCGGCGGGAGGGACTATGGCTACACCTTC
TRBV18	TRBD1	NA	TRBJ1-1	CASSGPGQSNTEAFF	TGTGCCAGCTCAGGACCGGGACAGTCGAACACTGAAGCTTTCTTT
TRBV6-5	TRBD1	NA	TRBJ2-7	CASSRSGTGIYEQYF	TGTGCCAGCAGCCGATCCGGGACAGGGATCTACGAGCAGTACTTC
TRBV4-1	NA	NA	TRBJ2-7	CASSQIQEYEQYF	TGCGCCAGCAGCCAGATACAGGAGTACGAGCAGTACTTC
TRBV5-5	TRBD1	once	TRBJ1-3	CASSSQGALSSGNTIYF	TGTGCCAGCAGCTCACAGGGGGCGTTGAGCTCTGGAAACACCATATATTTT
TRBV29-1	NA	NA	TRBJ1-5	CSVVEQLNQPQHF	TGCAGCGTTGTGGAACAGCTAAATCAGCCCCAGCATTTT
TRBV6-1	TRBD2	NA	TRBJ2-1	CASMREGFLTEQFF	TGTGCCAGCATGCGGGAGGGTTTCTTAACTGAGCAGTTCTTC
TRBV20-1	NA	NA	TRBJ1-2	CSAWENYGYTF	TGCAGTGCTTGGGAGAACTATGGCTACACCTTC
TRBV30	TRBD1	NA	TRBJ2-1	CASGQGVYNEQFF	TGTGCCTCCGGACAGGGGGTGTACAATGAGCAGTTCTTC
TRBV5-4	TRBD2	NA	TRBJ2-7	CASSGTRWGEQYF	TGTGCCAGCAGCGGGACTAGATGGGGCGAGCAGTACTTC
TRBV9	TRBD2	few	TRBJ2-3	CASSLTSADTQYF	TGTGCCAGCAGCTTAACTAGCGCAGATACGCAGTATTTT
TRBV5-1	TRBD1	few	TRBJ2-7	CASSSGQVPGEQYF	TGCGCCAGCAGCTCAGGACAGGTGCCGGGTGAGCAGTACTTC
TRBV7-3	TRBD1	once	TRBJ2-1	CASSRGTGPWDEQFF	TGTGCCTCCTCCCGAGGGACAGGCCCCTGGGATGAGCAGTTCTTC
TRBV2	TRBD1	once	TRBJ1-1	CASSEAGGTEAFF	TGTGCCAGCAGTGAGGCAGGGGGCACTGAAGCTTTCTTT
TRBV27	TRBD1	NA	TRBJ2-7	CASSPGTGWEQYF	TGTGCCAGCAGTCCGGGGACAGGGTGGGAGCAGTACTTC
TRBV7-2	TRBD2	few	TRBJ2-1	CASSASPGLAGHYNEQFF	TGTGCCAGCAGCGCCTCACCGGGACTAGCGGGACATTACAATGAGCAGTTCTTC
TRBV5-1	TRBD1	NA	TRBJ1-6	CASSLEGGSEDSPLHF	TGCGCCAGCAGCTTGGAAGGGGGCAGCGAGGATTCACCCCTCCACTTT
TRBV7-9	NA	NA	TRBJ2-7	CASSLERVAGEQYF	TGTGCCAGCAGCTTAGAGAGGGTAGCCGGCGAGCAGTACTTC
TRBV30	TRBD2	NA	TRBJ2-3	CAWGSGTSGPTDTQYF	TGTGCCTGGGGCTCCGGGACTAGCGGGCCCACAGATACGCAGTATTTT
TRBV9	TRBD2	once	TRBJ2-3	CASSPNLAAADTQYF	TGTGCCAGCAGCCCCAATCTAGCGGCCGCAGATACGCAGTATTTT
TRBV18	NA	NA	TRBJ2-1	CASSPRGGTAYNEQFF	TGTGCCAGCTCACCCCGAGGGGGGACAGCCTACAATGAGCAGTTCTTC
TRBV29-1	NA	NA	TRBJ2-7	CSVCMQGSYEQYF	TGCAGCGTTTGTATGCAGGGGTCCTACGAGCAGTACTTC
TRBV30	NA	few	TRBJ2-1	CAWSVLSTSNNEQFF	TGTGCCTGGAGTGTACTTAGCACGAGCAACAATGAGCAGTTCTTC
TRBV5-1	TRBD1	NA	TRBJ2-7	CASSPTGGASHEQYF	TGCGCCAGCAGTCCCACAGGGGGCGCCTCTCACGAGCAGTACTTC
TRBV28	NA	once	TRBJ2-7	CASSLGQGSEQYF	TGTGCCAGCAGTTTAGGTCAGGGTAGCGAGCAGTACTTC
TRBV18	TRBD1	NA	TRBJ1-2	CASSPQVDRVRGYTF	TGTGCCAGCTCACCACAGGTTGACAGGGTTCGAGGCTACACCTTC
TRBV10-3	TRBD2	NA	TRBJ2-3	CAISAGLAGITDTQYF	TGTGCCATCAGTGCGGGACTAGCGGGAATCACAGATACGCAGTATTTT
TRBV27	TRBD1	NA	TRBJ1-2	CASSLGQGASYGYTF	TGTGCCAGCAGTTTGGGGCAGGGGGCGAGTTATGGCTACACCTTC
TRBV7-8	NA	NA	TRBJ1-2	CASSLDGVANGYTF	TGTGCCAGCAGCTTAGACGGGGTTGCCAATGGCTACACCTTC
TRBV2	NA	few	TRBJ1-2	CASSVDRGGYTF	TGTGCCAGCAGTGTCGACCGGGGAGGCTACACCTTC